One sample yielded the 30 T cell receptor beta chains listed below, sequenced in a study of beta chain features in type 1 diabetes. Notes on the study in general: Shortening of TCRB CDR3s, moderate but significant, appeared in all four CD4+ subsets of Type 1 diabetes patients.

Every bit of the isolated RNA underwent reverse transcription, so sequencing read expressed TCRB transcripts. TCRdb keeps only in-frame clones here, not all; method: immunoSEQ multiplex PCR. Of around 160,000 clones listed, around 63% are singletons. These receptors' antigens are unknown. The specimen sequenced was naive CD4+ T cells from blood. These receptors were obtained from a young man with type 1 diabetes.

The V and J genes are TRBV11-2 and TRBJ2-4; D not certain. Looked up from germline, CDR1 is SGHAT and CDR2 is FQNNGV. The CDR3 is made up of 13 amino acids. The V end lost 6 bases, the J end lost 0 bases, and 6 bases lay between the germline ends. This CDR3 is CASRPVAKNIQYF. The CDR3 region has the DNA TGTGCCAGCAGACCCGTAGCCAAAAACATTCAGTACTTC.

The chain employs TRBV30 and TRBJ2-7; 9 positions match TRBD1. This CDR3 is 14 amino acids long. CDR1 and CDR2 (germline): GTSNPN, SVGIG (reference sequence). Trimming cost V 0 bases and J 7 bases; bases outside gene matches: 7. The CDR3 DNA is TGTGCCTGGAGTGTGGGGGACAGGGCGTTAGAGCAGTACTTC. Protein product: CAWSVGDRALEQYF. Looking up the rest from reference TRBV30 and TRBJ2-7 gives the full variable domain: SQTIHQWPATLVQPVGSPLSLECTVEGTSNPNLYWYRQAAGRGLQLLFYSVGIGQISSEVPQNLSASRPQDRQFILSSKKLLLSDSGFYLCAWSVGDRALEQYFGPGTRLTVT.

The rearrangement uses TRBV9 and TRBJ2-3; the D gene could be TRBD1 or TRBD2 (5 bases each). V was cut by 4 bases and J by 2 bases, with 14 bases left in between. The germline CDR1 and CDR2 sequences are SGDLS and YYNGEE. The CDR3 runs to 15 residues. The CDR3 spells CASSPEGRDTDTQYF. The CDR3 DNA is TGTGCCAGCAGCCCCGAGGGACGGGACACAGATACGCAGTATTTT.

The rearrangement uses TRBV4-3 and TRBJ2-3, with a tentative D call TRBD1 (5 bases). Germline lookup yields CDR1 LGHNA and CDR2 YSLEER. The CDR3 has 14 residues. V lost 3 bases, J lost 4 bases, and 11 bases lay in between. As DNA, the CDR3 is TGCGCCAGCAGCCAGCCAGGGTCCTCAGATACGCAGTATTTT. It translates to CASSQPGSSDTQYF.

The chain carries TRBV2 and TRBJ2-3, with TRBD1 matching 8 bases. Trimming removed 6 bases from V and 0 bases from J; junction bases left unmatched: 5. In germline, CDR1 is SNHLY, CDR2 FYNNEI. This CDR3 comprises 15 residues. The CDR3 region has the DNA TGTGCCAGCAGAATGGGACAGGCTAGCACAGATACGCAGTATTTT. This translates into CASRMGQASTDTQYF. The full variable domain, its missing parts supplied by reference TRBV2 and TRBJ2-3, is EPEVTQTPSHQVTQMGQEVILRCVPISNHLYFYWYRQILGQKVEFLVSFYNNEISEKSEIFDDQFSVERPDGSNFTLKIRSTKLEDSAMYFCASRMGQASTDTQYFGPGTRLTVL.

This clone showed up just a few times. The chain employs TRBV29-1 and TRBJ2-1; D call uncertain. Germline V gene lookup returns CDR1 SQVTM and CDR2 ANQGSEA. Trimming cost V 7 bases and J 2 bases, with 9 bases left between them. This CDR3 region has 12 residues. This CDR3 is CSAYTAYNEQFF. In nucleotides, the CDR3 is TGCAGCGCGTACACAGCCTACAATGAGCAGTTCTTC.

The rearrangement links TRBV7-9 to TRBJ1-5; D is perhaps TRBD1 (6 bases). Germline V gene lookup returns CDR1 SEHNR and CDR2 FQNEAQ (reference sequence). CDR3 size: 15 residues. V lost 4 bases, J lost 3 bases, and 13 bases lay in between. This CDR3 reads CASSSDGQSNQPQHF. The DNA of the CDR3 is TGTGCCAGCAGCTCGGATGGACAGTCCAATCAGCCCCAGCATTTT. Together with reference TRBV7-9 and TRBJ1-5, the CDR3 gives the full variable domain: DTGVSQNPRHKITKRGQNVTFRCDPISEHNRLYWYRQTLGQGPEFLTYFQNEAQLEKSRLLSDRFSAERPKGSFSTLEIQRTEQGDSAMYLCASSSDGQSNQPQHFGDGTRLSIL.

The chain recombines TRBV30 with TRBJ1-1; D ambiguous. This CDR3 comprises 11 residues. Germline CDR1 GTSNPN, CDR2 SVGIG (reference sequence). Trimming took 0 bases from V and 7 from J, leaving 6 bases between them. Here the CDR3 DNA reads TGTGCCTGGAGTGTGGCCAATGAAGCTTTCTTT. This translates into CAWSVANEAFF.

The genes are TRBV30 and TRBJ1-1; D unclear. V was trimmed by 0 bases and J by 12 bases, leaving 17 bases between them. The germline V gene encodes CDR1 GTSNPN and CDR2 SVGIG (reference sequence). The CDR3 sequence is 13 residues long. The CDR3 reads CAWSVQEISAPFF. The CDR3 DNA reads TGTGCCTGGAGTGTACAAGAGATCTCCGCCCCTTTCTTT.

This clone was counted only a few times. V and J are TRBV5-4 and TRBJ2-2; D not resolved. Between the trimmed V and J ends, which lost 3 bases and 1 base, there was a span of 1 base. The germline V gene has CDR1 SGHNT and CDR2 YYREEE (reference sequence). The CDR3 length is 12 residues. The CDR3: CASSWNTGELFF. The CDR3 bases are TGTGCCAGCAGCTGGAACACCGGGGAGCTGTTTTTT.

The genes are TRBV25-1 and TRBJ2-5, with TRBD1 matching over 8 bases. This CDR3 comprises 14 residues. Trimming cost V 6 bases and J 2 bases; bases outside gene matches: 5. Germline values: CDR1 MGHDK, CDR2 SYGVNS. The CDR3 loop is CASRDDRGQETQYF. The CDR3 bases are TGTGCCAGCAGAGACGACAGGGGACAAGAGACCCAGTACTTC.

CDR3 DNA: TGTGCCAGTAGTCCCCGGACAGGGTCCTACGAGCAGTACTTC. This gives the protein CASSPRTGSYEQYF. The chain employs TRBV19 and TRBJ2-7; 8 bases are a match to TRBD1. The CDR3 totals 14 residues. V lost 5 bases, J lost 1 base, and 4 bases stayed unmatched. Germline values: CDR1 LNHDA, CDR2 SQIVND (reference sequence).

The chain combines TRBV19 with TRBJ1-6; TRBD1 aligns across 8 bases. Germline trimming cut 6 bases from V and 4 bases from J; bases unmatched to any gene: 5. From germline, CDR1 is LNHDA and CDR2 SQIVND (reference sequence). The CDR3 spans 15 residues. The CDR3 DNA reads TGTGCCAGTAGGACGGACAGGGCTTATAATTCACCCCTCCACTTT. Translating gives CASRTDRAYNSPLHF.

This chain joins TRBV25-1 and TRBJ2-3; no definite D call. V gave up 2 bases and J gave up 2 bases, with 11 bases separating them. The CDR3 spans 15 residues. Germline V gene data show CDR1 as MGHDK and CDR2 as SYGVNS. The CDR3 region has the DNA TGTGCCAGCAGTGAAAAGGTCGGCTTCACAGATACGCAGTATTTT. It specifies CASSEKVGFTDTQYF.

Comments on this clone: Other DNA sequences in this sample translate to the same CDR3. The chain has TRBV7-2 and TRBJ2-2; TRBD2 aligns across 11 bases. Trimming at V came to 5 bases and at J to 11 bases, leaving 4 bases not matched to a gene. The length of the CDR3 is 13 residues. From germline, CDR1 is SGHTA and CDR2 FQGNSA. The chain's CDR3 is CASSLGTSGELFF. In DNA form, the CDR3 reads TGTGCCAGCAGCCTAGGGACTAGCGGCGAGCTGTTTTTT.

This clone appeared a few times. V is TRBV7-9 and J is TRBJ1-2, with D unclear. Germline CDR1 reads SEHNR; CDR2 reads FQNEAQ (reference sequence). The CDR3 contains 16 residues. The germline V and J ends were trimmed by 2 bases and 5 bases, with 18 bases remaining between them. CDR3 region: CASSLLEQVVVYGYTF. In DNA, the CDR3 is TGTGCCAGCAGCTTATTGGAGCAGGTAGTAGTGTATGGCTACACCTTC.

V usage is TRBV11-2 and J usage is TRBJ2-5; D not certain. Trimming removed 3 bases at V and 7 bases at J, with 21 bases between. The CDR3 has 16 residues. Germline CDR1 SGHAT, CDR2 FQNNGV. Here the CDR3 reads CASSFEATQPWGTQYF. The CDR3 DNA reads as TGTGCCAGCAGCTTTGAAGCGACACAGCCCTGGGGGACCCAGTACTTC.

The chain joins TRBV20-1 to TRBJ1-1; D not certain. Germline V gene lookup returns CDR1 DFQATT and CDR2 SNEGSKA (reference sequence). V lost 1 base and J lost 7, with 7 bases in between. The CDR3 runs 11 residues. This CDR3 reads CSARVAVEAFF. The CDR3 nucleotides are TGCAGTGCTAGAGTAGCGGTTGAAGCTTTCTTT.

The J gene is TRBJ2-3, the V gene TRBV10-3; D possibly corresponds to TRBD2 (6 bases). The V end was cut by 8 bases, the J end by 6 bases, with 15 bases between. The CDR3 spans 13 residues. Per germline, CDR1 ENHRY and CDR2 SYGVKD. CDR3 in DNA: TGTGCCATCGGGACTTCCCTCGTGGATACGCAGTATTTT. This sequence encodes CAIGTSLVDTQYF.

V and J are TRBV10-3 and TRBJ2-3; TRBD1 might be the D (6 bases). This CDR3 region has 15 residues. Trimming cost V 4 bases and J 4 bases, with 15 bases left between them. Germline V CDR1 and CDR2: ENHRY, SYGVKD. CDR3 protein: CAISARTVEADTQYF. The CDR3 DNA reads as TGTGCCATCAGTGCACGGACAGTAGAGGCAGATACGCAGTATTTT.

The chain links TRBV7-9 to TRBJ1-6; maybe TRBD1 (6 bases). The CDR3 length is 15 residues. CDR1 is SEHNR, CDR2 FQNEAQ, per germline (reference sequence). Trimming left V 5 bases short and J 6 bases short, with 14 bases between. CDR3 in DNA: TGTGCCAGCAGCCTCAGGGACAACGTTAATTCACCCCTCCACTTT. Encoded protein: CASSLRDNVNSPLHF.

The chain is built from TRBV7-9 and TRBJ1-5; 8 bases map to TRBD1. This CDR3 comprises 16 residues. The germline V gene encodes CDR1 SEHNR and CDR2 FQNEAQ (reference sequence). V shed 5 bases, J shed 2 bases, and the junction held 8 bases outside the gene matches. The CDR3: CASSPDRGGGNQPQHF. The CDR3 nucleotides read TGTGCCAGCAGCCCAGACAGGGGTGGGGGCAATCAGCCCCAGCATTTT. The complete variable domain, with remaining parts taken from reference TRBV7-9 and TRBJ1-5, reads DTGVSQNPRHKITKRGQNVTFRCDPISEHNRLYWYRQTLGQGPEFLTYFQNEAQLEKSRLLSDRFSAERPKGSFSTLEIQRTEQGDSAMYLCASSPDRGGGNQPQHFGDGTRLSIL.

The V gene is TRBV7-2, the J gene TRBJ2-7, with D possibly being TRBD2 (5 bases). V was pared by 1 base and J by 0 bases, with 7 bases between. This CDR3 contains 14 residues. The germline V gene has CDR1 SGHTA and CDR2 FQGNSA. CDR3 in amino acids: CASSLEEGSYEQYF. DNA for the CDR3: TGTGCCAGCAGCTTAGAAGAGGGCTCCTACGAGCAGTACTTC.

CDR3 sequence (DNA): TGCAGCGTTGTTCCCAGTAACACTGAAGCTTTCTTT. It translates to CSVVPSNTEAFF. V is TRBV29-1 and J is TRBJ1-1; unclear D gene. Trimming left V 4 bases short and J 2 bases short, with 8 bases between. The length of the CDR3 is 12 residues. The germline CDR1 and CDR2 sequences are SQVTM and ANQGSEA.

This chain uses TRBV29-1 with TRBJ1-1; no reliable D call. The germline V gene encodes CDR1 SQVTM and CDR2 ANQGSEA. Between the trimmed V and J ends, which lost 6 bases and 7 bases, there was a span of 12 bases. The CDR3 has 11 amino acids. The CDR3 region is CSVGRSYEAFF. As DNA, the CDR3 is TGCAGCGTAGGACGAAGTTATGAAGCTTTCTTT.

This clone has more than one count but fewer than ten. V usage is TRBV9 and J usage is TRBJ1-6; no reliable D call. Germline CDR1 reads SGDLS; CDR2 reads YYNGEE. V was clipped by 0 bases and J by 0 bases, with 7 bases between them. The CDR3 sequence is 16 residues long. The CDR3 sequence: CASSVGQSSYNSPLHF. The CDR3 bases are TGTGCCAGCAGCGTAGGCCAGAGCTCCTATAATTCACCCCTCCACTTT.

The chain carries TRBV29-1 and TRBJ2-7; 9 nucleotides align to TRBD1. This CDR3 is built from 13 residues. Germline CDR1 reads SQVTM; CDR2 reads ANQGSEA. The ends lost 6 bases at V and 2 bases at J; junction bases unmatched: 5. CDR3 loop: CSVARQGAYEQYF. The CDR3 DNA reads as TGCAGCGTAGCAAGACAGGGGGCCTACGAGCAGTACTTC.

This clone was seen only once. The V and J genes are TRBV4-1 and TRBJ2-7; no clear D. Per germline, CDR1 MGHRA and CDR2 YSYEKL. Between the trimmed V and J ends, which lost 1 base and 7 bases, there was a span of 11 bases. The CDR3 covers 13 residues. DNA of the CDR3: TGCGCCAGCAGCCAAGGTCACCTCCTAGAGCAGTACTTC. Amino acid sequence: CASSQGHLLEQYF.

This clone was observed a few times. The chain links TRBV20-1 to TRBJ2-7; possibly TRBD1 for D (5 bases). Germline V gene lookup returns CDR1 DFQATT and CDR2 SNEGSKA (reference sequence). V lost 5 bases to trimming and J lost 6 bases, with 8 bases between them. The CDR3 sequence is 10 residues long. CDR3 in amino acids: CSAYRSEQYF. CDR3 in DNA: TGCAGTGCTTACAGGTCCGAGCAGTACTTC.

The genes are TRBV7-2 and TRBJ1-5; D ambiguous. In germline, CDR1 is SGHTA, CDR2 FQGNSA. V lost 2 bases and J lost 9, with 8 bases in between. The CDR3 sequence is 12 residues long. CDR3 residues: CASSLRGPPQHF. In DNA form, the CDR3 reads TGTGCCAGCAGCTTACGGGGTCCGCCCCAGCATTTT.